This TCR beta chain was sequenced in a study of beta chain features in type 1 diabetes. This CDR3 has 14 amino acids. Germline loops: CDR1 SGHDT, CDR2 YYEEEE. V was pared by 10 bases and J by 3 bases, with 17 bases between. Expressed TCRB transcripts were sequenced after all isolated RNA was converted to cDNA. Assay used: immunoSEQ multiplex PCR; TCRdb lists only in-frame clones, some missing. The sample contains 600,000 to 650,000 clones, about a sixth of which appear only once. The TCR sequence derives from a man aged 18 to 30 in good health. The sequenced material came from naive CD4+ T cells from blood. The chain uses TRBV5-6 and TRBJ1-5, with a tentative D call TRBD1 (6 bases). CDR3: CASRKQGYNQPQHF. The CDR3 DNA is TGTGCCTCCAGGAAACAGGGCTACAATCAGCCCCAGCATTTT.